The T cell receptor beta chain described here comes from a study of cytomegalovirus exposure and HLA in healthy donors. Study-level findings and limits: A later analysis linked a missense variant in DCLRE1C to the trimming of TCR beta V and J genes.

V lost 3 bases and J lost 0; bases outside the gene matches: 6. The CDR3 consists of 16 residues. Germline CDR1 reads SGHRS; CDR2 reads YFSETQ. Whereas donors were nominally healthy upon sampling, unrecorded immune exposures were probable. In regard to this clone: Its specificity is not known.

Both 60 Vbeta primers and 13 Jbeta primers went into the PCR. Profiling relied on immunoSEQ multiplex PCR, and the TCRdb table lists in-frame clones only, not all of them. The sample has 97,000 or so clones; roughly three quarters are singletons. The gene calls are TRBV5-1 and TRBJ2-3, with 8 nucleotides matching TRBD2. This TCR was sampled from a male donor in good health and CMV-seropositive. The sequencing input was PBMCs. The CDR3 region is CASSWVAGLSTDTQYF. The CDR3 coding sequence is TGCGCCAGCAGCTGGGTAGCGGGACTAAGCACAGATACGCAGTATTTT.